The 3 T cell receptor beta chains given below trace back to one sample, sequenced in a study of blood T cell repertoires in COVID-19. Some clones are missing from TCRdb's copy, which holds only in-frame ones; the method was immunoSEQ multiplex PCR. The table shows some 110,000 clones, with 70% to 90% occurring only once. The sequencing input was peripheral blood. The receptors originated from a man aged 35 to 55 with acute or convalescent COVID-19.

Of note for this clone: Since a much larger clone is just one base distant, this may be a read error. V is TRBV7-8 and J is TRBJ2-7; 7 bases align to TRBD2. Germline V gene data show CDR1 as SGHVS and CDR2 as FQNEAQ. The CDR3 is 15 amino acids. The junction had 7 bases not matched to a gene; V was cut back by 5 bases and J by 0 bases. The CDR3 DNA follows: TGTGCCAGCAGCGGGACTAACGGGAGCTCCTACGAGCAGTACTTC. Encoded protein: CASSGTNGSSYEQYF.

The V call is TRBV28, the J call TRBJ1-6, with 8 bases that match TRBD1. Germline assignment: CDR1 MDHEN and CDR2 SYDVKM. CDR3 length: 13 residues. V lost 4 bases to trimming and J lost 7 bases; unmatched junction nucleotides: 0. CDR3 residues: CASSWTGNSPLHF. DNA for the CDR3: TGTGCCAGCAGTTGGACAGGGAATTCACCCCTCCACTTT.

This rearrangement joins TRBV7-9 to TRBJ2-5; weak D call: TRBD2 (7 bases). Per germline, CDR1 SEHNR and CDR2 FQNEAQ (reference sequence). The V end was cut by 1 base, the J end by 4 bases, with 13 bases between. CDR3 length: 15 residues. The DNA of the CDR3 is TGTGCCAGCAGCTTAGTCGGGGGGCAACGAGAGACCCAGTACTTC. It is translated as CASSLVGGQRETQYF.